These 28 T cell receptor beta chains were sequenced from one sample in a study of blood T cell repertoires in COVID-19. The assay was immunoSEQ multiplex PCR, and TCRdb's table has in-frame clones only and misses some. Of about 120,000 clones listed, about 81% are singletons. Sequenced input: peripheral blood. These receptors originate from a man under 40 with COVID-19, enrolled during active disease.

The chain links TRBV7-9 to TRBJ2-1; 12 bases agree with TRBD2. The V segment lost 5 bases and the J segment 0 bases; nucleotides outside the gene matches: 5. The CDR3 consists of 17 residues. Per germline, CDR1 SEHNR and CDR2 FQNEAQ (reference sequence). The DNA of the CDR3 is TGTGCCAGCAGCCAGGGACTAGCGGGCCTCTCCTACAATGAGCAGTTCTTC. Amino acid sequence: CASSQGLAGLSYNEQFF.

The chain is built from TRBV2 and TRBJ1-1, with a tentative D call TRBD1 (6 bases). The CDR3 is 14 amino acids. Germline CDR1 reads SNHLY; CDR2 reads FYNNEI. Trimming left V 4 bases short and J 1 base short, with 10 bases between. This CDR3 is CASSGGQPNTEAFF. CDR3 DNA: TGTGCCAGCAGTGGAGGACAGCCGAACACTGAAGCTTTCTTT.

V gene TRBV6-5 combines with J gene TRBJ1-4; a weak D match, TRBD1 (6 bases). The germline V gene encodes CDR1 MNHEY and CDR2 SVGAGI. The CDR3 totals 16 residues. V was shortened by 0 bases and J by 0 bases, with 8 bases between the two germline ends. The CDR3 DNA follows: TGTGCCAGCAGTTACTCCAGGGGTCCAACTAATGAAAAACTGTTTTTT. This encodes CASSYSRGPTNEKLFF.

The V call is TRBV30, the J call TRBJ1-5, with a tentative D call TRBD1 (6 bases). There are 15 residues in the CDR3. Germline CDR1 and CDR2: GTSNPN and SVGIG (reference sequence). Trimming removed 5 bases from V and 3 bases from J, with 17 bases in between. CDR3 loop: CAWGGGDLFNQPQHF. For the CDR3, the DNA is TGTGCCTGGGGAGGGGGGGACCTCTTCAATCAGCCCCAGCATTTT.

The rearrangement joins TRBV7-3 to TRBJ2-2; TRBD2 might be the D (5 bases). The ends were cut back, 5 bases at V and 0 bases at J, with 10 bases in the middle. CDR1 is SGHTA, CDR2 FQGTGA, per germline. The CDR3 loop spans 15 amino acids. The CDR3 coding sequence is TGTGCCAGCAGCCCCCCCGGGGCGAACACCGGGGAGCTGTTTTTT. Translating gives CASSPPGANTGELFF.

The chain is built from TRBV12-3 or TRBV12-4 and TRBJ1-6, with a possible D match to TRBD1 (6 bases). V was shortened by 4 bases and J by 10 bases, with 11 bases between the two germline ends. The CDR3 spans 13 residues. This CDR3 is CASSYNRESPLHF. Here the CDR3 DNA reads TGTGCCAGCAGTTACAACAGGGAATCACCCCTCCACTTT.

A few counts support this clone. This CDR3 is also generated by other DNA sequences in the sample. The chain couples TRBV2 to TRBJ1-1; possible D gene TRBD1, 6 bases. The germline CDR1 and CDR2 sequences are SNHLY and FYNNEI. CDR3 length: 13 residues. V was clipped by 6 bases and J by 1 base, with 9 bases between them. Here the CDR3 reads CASRADRNTEAFF. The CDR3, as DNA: TGTGCCAGCAGGGCGGACAGGAACACTGAAGCTTTCTTT.

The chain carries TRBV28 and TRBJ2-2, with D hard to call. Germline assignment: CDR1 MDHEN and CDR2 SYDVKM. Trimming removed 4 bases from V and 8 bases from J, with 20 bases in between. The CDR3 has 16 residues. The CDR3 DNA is TGTGCCAGCAGTTCCCCCGACTTTTCCTATAGTGGGGAGCTGTTTTTT. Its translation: CASSSPDFSYSGELFF. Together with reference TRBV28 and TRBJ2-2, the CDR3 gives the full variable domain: DVKVTQSSRYLVKRTGEKVFLECVQDMDHENMFWYRQDPGLGLRLIYFSYDVKMKEKGDIPEGYSVSREKKERFSLILESASTNQTSMYLCASSSPDFSYSGELFFGEGSRLTVL.

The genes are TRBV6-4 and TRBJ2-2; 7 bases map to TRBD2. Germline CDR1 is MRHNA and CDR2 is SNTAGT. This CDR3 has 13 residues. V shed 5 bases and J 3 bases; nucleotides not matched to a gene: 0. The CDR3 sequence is CASSSGDTGELFF. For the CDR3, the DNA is TGTGCCAGCAGTAGCGGGGACACCGGGGAGCTGTTTTTT.

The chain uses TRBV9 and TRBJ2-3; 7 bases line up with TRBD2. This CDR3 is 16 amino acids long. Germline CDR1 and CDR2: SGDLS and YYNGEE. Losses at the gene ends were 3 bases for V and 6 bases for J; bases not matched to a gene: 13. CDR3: CASSAELASGVDTQYF. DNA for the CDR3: TGTGCCAGCAGCGCGGAGTTGGCTAGCGGAGTTGATACGCAGTATTTT.

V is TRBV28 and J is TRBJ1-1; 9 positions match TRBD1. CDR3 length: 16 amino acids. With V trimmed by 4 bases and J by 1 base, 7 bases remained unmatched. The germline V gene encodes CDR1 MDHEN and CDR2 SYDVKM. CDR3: CASSSSGTGPNTEAFF. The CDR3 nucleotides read TGTGCCAGCAGTTCCTCCGGGACAGGGCCGAACACTGAAGCTTTCTTT.

For the CDR3, the DNA is TGTGCCAGCAGTTTACGCGTCGGACTTCAAAACACTGAAGCTTTCTTT. Residues: CASSLRVGLQNTEAFF. The chain links TRBV27 to TRBJ1-1; D gene unclear. There are 16 residues in the CDR3. V was cut by 2 bases and J by 2 bases, with 15 bases left in between. Germline V lookup: CDR1 MNHEY, CDR2 SMNVEV (reference sequence).

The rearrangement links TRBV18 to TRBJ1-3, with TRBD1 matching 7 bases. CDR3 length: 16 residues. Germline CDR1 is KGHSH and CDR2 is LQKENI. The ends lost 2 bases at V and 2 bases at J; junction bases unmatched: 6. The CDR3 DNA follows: TGTGCCAGCTCACCATCCCGGACAGGTACTGGAAACACCATATATTTT. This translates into CASSPSRTGTGNTIYF.

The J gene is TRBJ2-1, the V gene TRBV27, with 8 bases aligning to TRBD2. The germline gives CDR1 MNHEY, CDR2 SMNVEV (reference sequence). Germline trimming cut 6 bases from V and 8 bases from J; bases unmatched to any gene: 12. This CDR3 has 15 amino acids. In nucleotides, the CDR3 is TGTGCCAGCAGATTACTAGCGGACATGAACCATGAGCAGTTCTTC. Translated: CASRLLADMNHEQFF.

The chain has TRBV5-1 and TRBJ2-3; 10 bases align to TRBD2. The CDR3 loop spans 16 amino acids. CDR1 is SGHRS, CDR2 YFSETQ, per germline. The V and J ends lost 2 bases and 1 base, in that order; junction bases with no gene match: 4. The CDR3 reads CASSLRLAGGTDTQYF. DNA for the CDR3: TGCGCCAGCAGCTTACGGCTAGCGGGAGGCACAGATACGCAGTATTTT.

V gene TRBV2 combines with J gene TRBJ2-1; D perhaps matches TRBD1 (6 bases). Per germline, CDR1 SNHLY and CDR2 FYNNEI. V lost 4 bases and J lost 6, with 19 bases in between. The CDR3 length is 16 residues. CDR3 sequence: CASSGGRFEGSNEQFF. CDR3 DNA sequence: TGTGCCAGCAGTGGGGGGCGCTTTGAGGGGTCCAATGAGCAGTTCTTC.

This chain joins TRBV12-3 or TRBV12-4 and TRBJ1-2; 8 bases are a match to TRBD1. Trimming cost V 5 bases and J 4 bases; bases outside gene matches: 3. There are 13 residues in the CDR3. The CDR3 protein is CASSPGQVYGYTF. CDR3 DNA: TGTGCCAGCAGTCCGGGACAGGTCTATGGCTACACCTTC.

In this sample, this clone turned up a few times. CDR3 coding DNA: TGTGCCAGCAGTAACAACAGGGGACGGAATTCACCCCTCCACTTT. This encodes CASSNNRGRNSPLHF. This chain uses TRBV6-5 with TRBJ1-6; 7 nucleotides agree with TRBD1. V lost 5 bases to trimming and J lost 7 bases; unmatched junction nucleotides: 8. Germline V gene sequence: CDR1 MNHEY, CDR2 SVGAGI. CDR3 length equals 15 residues.

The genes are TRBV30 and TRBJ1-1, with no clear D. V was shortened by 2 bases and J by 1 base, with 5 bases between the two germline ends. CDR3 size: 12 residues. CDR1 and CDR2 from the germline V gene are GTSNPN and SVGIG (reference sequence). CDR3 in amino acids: CAWSTANTEAFF. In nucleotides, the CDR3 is TGTGCCTGGAGTACAGCGAACACTGAAGCTTTCTTT.

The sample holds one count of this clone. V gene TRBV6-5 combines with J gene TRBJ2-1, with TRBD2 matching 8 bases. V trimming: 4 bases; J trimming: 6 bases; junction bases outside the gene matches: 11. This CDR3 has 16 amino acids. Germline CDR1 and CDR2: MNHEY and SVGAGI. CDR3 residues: CASSSQPGLVSNEQFF. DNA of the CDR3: TGTGCCAGCAGTTCCCAACCGGGACTAGTGAGCAATGAGCAGTTCTTC.

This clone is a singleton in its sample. CDR3 nucleotide sequence: TGTGCTAGGGGCCACTCCCGGCCCCAGCATTTT. Protein product: CARGHSRPQHF. This chain joins TRBV12-5 and TRBJ1-5; D is ambiguous. CDR1 is LGHNT and CDR2 is FRNRAP in the germline V gene. Trimming took off 9 bases at V and 9 bases at J, with 12 bases between the two ends. The CDR3 has 11 amino acids.

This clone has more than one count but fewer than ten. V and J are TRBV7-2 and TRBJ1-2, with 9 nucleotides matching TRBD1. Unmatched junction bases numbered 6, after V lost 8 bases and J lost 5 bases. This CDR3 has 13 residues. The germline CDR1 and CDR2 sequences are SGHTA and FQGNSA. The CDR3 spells CASETGGPYGYTF. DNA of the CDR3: TGTGCCAGCGAAACAGGGGGCCCGTATGGCTACACCTTC.

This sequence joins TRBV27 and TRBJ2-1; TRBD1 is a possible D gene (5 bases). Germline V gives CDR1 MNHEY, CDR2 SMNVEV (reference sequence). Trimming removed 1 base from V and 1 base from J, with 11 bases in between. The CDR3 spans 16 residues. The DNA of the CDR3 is TGTGCCAGCAGTTTATGGGGCCAGGGATCCTACAATGAGCAGTTCTTC. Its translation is CASSLWGQGSYNEQFF.

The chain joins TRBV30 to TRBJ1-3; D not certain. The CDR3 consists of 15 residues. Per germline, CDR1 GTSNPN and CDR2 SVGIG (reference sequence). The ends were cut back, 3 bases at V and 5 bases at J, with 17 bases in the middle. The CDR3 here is CAWRALGNSRNTIYF. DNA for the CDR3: TGTGCCTGGAGGGCCCTAGGCAACTCGCGAAACACCATATATTTT.

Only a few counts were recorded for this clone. The CDR3 here is CASSSPRDNEQFF. CDR3 sequence (DNA): TGTGCCAGCAGCTCCCCCCGGGACAATGAGCAGTTCTTC. The rearrangement uses TRBV11-2 and TRBJ2-1; D remains ambiguous. The CDR3 length is 13 residues. CDR1 is SGHAT and CDR2 is FQNNGV in the germline V gene. Trimming removed 4 bases at V and 5 bases at J, with 9 bases between.

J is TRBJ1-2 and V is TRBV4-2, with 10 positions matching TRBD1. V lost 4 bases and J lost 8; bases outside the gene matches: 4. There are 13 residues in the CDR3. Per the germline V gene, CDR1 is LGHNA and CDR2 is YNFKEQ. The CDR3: CASSRDRGQGYTF. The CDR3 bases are TGTGCCAGCAGCCGAGACAGGGGGCAAGGCTACACCTTC.

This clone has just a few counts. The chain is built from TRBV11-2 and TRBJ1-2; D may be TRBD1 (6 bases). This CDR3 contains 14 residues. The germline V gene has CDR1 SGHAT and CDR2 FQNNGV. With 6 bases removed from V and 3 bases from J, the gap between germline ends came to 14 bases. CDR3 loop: CASSSEQGYYGYTF. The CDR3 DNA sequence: TGTGCCAGCAGTTCCGAACAGGGCTACTATGGCTACACCTTC. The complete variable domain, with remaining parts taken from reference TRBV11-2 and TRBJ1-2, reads EAGVAQSPRYKIIEKRQSVAFWCNPISGHATLYWYQQILGQGPKLLIQFQNNGVVDDSQLPKDRFSAERLKGVDSTLKIQPAKLEDSAVYLCASSSEQGYYGYTFGSGTRLTVV.

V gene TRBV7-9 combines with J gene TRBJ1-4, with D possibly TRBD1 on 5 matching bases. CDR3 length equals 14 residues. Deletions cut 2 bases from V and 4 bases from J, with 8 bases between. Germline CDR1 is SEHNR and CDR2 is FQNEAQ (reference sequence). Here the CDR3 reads CASSLPGINEKLFF. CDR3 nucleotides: TGTGCCAGCAGCTTACCAGGGATTAATGAAAAACTGTTTTTT.